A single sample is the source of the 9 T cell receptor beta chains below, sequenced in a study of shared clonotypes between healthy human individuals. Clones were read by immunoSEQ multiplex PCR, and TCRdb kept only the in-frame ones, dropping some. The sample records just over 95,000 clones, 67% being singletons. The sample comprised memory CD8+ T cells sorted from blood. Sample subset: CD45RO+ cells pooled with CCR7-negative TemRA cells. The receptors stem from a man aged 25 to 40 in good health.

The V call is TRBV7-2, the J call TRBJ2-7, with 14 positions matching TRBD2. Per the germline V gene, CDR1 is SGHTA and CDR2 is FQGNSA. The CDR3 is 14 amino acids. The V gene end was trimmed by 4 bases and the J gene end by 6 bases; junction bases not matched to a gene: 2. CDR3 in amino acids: CASSSGLAGVEQYF. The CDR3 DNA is TGTGCCAGCAGCTCGGGACTAGCGGGAGTCGAGCAGTACTTC.

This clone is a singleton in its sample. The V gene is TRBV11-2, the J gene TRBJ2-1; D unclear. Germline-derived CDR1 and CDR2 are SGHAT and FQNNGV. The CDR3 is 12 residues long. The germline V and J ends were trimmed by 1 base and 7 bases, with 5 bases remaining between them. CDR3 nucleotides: TGTGCCAGCAGCTTAGGAAAGAATGAGCAGTTCTTC. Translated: CASSLGKNEQFF.

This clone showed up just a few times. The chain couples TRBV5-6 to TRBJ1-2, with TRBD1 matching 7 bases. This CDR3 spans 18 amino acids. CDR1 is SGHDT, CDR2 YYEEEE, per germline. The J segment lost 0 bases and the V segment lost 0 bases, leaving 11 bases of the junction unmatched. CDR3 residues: CASSLVGDSWRANYGYTF. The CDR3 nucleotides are TGTGCCAGCAGCTTGGTCGGGGACAGTTGGAGGGCTAACTATGGCTACACCTTC.

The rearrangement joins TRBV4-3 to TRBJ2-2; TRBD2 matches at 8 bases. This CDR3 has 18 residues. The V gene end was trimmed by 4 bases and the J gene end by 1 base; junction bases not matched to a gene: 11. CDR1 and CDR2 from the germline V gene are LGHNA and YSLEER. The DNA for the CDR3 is TGCGCCAGCAGCCCAAAAACAGACAGCGGGAGGAACACCGGGGAGCTGTTTTTT. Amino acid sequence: CASSPKTDSGRNTGELFF.

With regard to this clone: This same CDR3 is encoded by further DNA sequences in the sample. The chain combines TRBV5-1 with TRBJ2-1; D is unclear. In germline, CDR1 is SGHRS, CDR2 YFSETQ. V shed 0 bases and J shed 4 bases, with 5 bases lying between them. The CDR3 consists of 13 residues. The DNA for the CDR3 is TGCGCCAGCAGCTTGGACAGTTACAATGAGCAGTTCTTC. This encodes CASSLDSYNEQFF. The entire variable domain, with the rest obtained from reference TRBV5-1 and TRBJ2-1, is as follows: KAGVTQTPRYLIKTRGQQVTLSCSPISGHRSVSWYQQTPGQGLQFLFEYFSETQRNKGNFPGRFSGRQFSNSRSEMNVSTLELGDSALYLCASSLDSYNEQFFGPGTRLTVL.

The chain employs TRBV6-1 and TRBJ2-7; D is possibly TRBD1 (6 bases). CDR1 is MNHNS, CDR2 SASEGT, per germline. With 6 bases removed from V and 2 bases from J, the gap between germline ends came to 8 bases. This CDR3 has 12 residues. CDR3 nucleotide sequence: TGTGCCAGCAGGGGGGCCACCTACGAGCAGTACTTC. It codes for CASRGATYEQYF.

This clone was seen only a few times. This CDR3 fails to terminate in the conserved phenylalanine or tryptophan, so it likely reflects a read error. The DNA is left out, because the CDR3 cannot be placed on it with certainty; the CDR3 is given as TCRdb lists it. The CDR3 sequence: CASSERPKVSII. The chain couples TRBV6-1 to TRBJ1-1. The germline gives CDR1 MNHNS, CDR2 SASEGT. A total of 12 residues make up the CDR3, ends included.

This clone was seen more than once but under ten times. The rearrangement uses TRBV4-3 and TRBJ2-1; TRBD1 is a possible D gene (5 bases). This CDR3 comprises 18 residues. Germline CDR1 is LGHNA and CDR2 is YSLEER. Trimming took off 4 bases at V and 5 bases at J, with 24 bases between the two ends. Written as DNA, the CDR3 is TGCGCCAGCAGCCCCATGAAAGAGCCAGGGCCCACTAACAATGAGCAGTTCTTC. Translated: CASSPMKEPGPTNNEQFF.

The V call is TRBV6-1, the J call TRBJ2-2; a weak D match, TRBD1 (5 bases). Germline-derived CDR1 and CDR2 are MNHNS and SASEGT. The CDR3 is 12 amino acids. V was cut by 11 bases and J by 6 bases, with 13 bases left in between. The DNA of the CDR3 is TGTGCCGGATCAGGGTTACCCGGGGAGCTGTTTTTT. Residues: CAGSGLPGELFF.